This T cell receptor beta chain emerged from a study of OX40 agonist ivuxolimab in advanced cancers. Study details: Approximately 40% of patients had received prior checkpoint inhibitor therapy. Patients achieving partial responses numbered three: one hepatocellular carcinoma case and two cutaneous melanoma cases. Study-wide findings and caveats: Average numbers of expanded clones were greater in CD8+ T cells than in CD4+.

The cohort excluded patients with autoimmune disease history or systemic immunosuppression. Worth noting for this clone: The target antigen is unknown.

TCRdb's table, derived via immunoSEQ multiplex PCR, lists solely in-frame clones and lacks some. The data hold around 24,000 clones, with about 85% observed a single time. The V gene's germline CDR1 is SGHAT and CDR2 FQNNGV. V dropped 4 bases and J dropped 7; count of bases not matched to a gene: 3. This CDR3 spans 13 amino acids. This clonotype originated in an adult with an advanced solid tumor such as melanoma, head and neck, liver or kidney cancer. The chain links TRBV11-2 to TRBJ2-2, with 7 bases fitting TRBD1. The source material was CD4+ or CD8+ T cells sorted from blood, sampled in a trial of the OX40 agonist ivuxolimab. The CDR3 DNA follows: TGTGCCAGCAGCTCGACAGGGAACGGGGAGCTGTTTTTT. It specifies CASSSTGNGELFF. The variable domain in full, with the rest retrieved from reference TRBV11-2 and TRBJ2-2, is EAGVAQSPRYKIIEKRQSVAFWCNPISGHATLYWYQQILGQGPKLLIQFQNNGVVDDSQLPKDRFSAERLKGVDSTLKIQPAKLEDSAVYLCASSSTGNGELFFGEGSRLTVL.